Following are 26 T cell receptor beta chains from one sample sequenced in a study of siplizumab effects on memory and regulatory T cells (dated by TCRdb to the late 2010s). The library was built by means of the immunoSEQ multiplex PCR assay. TCRdb's version of the immuneACCESS table is confined to in-frame rearrangements and falls short of the full clone set. An unresolved V gene accounts for under half of the shortfall where checked; the remainder is of unknown origin. Across this sample there are roughly 120,000 clones, with approximately 94% seen only once. Jointly, the top ten make up roughly 1.5% of the sample. What was sequenced was non-Treg CD4+ T cells sorted from blood. This sample's cell subset or site label indicates: FACS-sorted unstimulated CD4+ non-regulatory T cells. All receptors come from a human donor in good health.

This chain uses TRBV5-8 with TRBJ1-1; TRBD1 agrees at 10 bases. This CDR3 has 18 amino acids. CDR1 SGHTS and CDR2 YDEGEE come from the germline V gene. With 4 bases clipped from V and 0 bases from J, the junction kept 12 bases outside the gene matches. The CDR3 loop is CASSGDRGYWRMNTEAFF. As DNA, the CDR3 is TGTGCCAGCAGCGGGGACAGGGGCTACTGGAGAATGAACACTGAAGCTTTCTTT.

The chain recombines TRBV29-1 with TRBJ1-1; the D gene is possibly TRBD1 (6 bases). V was pared by 1 base and J by 1 base, with 19 bases between. The germline V gene encodes CDR1 SQVTM and CDR2 ANQGSEA. The CDR3 loop spans 17 amino acids. CDR3 sequence reads: CSVEGTDPAGTNTEAFF. The CDR3 region has the DNA TGCAGCGTTGAAGGGACAGACCCGGCGGGGACGAACACTGAAGCTTTCTTT.

The chain couples TRBV5-1 to TRBJ2-1; 7 bases line up with TRBD2. The CDR3 contains 16 residues. Germline loops: CDR1 SGHRS, CDR2 YFSETQ. Germline trimming cut 0 bases from V and 2 bases from J; bases unmatched to any gene: 5. CDR3 nucleotides: TGCGCCAGCAGCTTGGCCCAAGGGAGGGCCTACAATGAGCAGTTCTTC. It codes for CASSLAQGRAYNEQFF.

The chain uses TRBV5-4 and TRBJ1-5, with 12 positions matching TRBD1. With V trimmed by 0 bases and J by 4 bases, 5 bases remained unmatched. The CDR3 runs to 17 residues. The germline V gene encodes CDR1 SGHNT and CDR2 YYREEE (reference sequence). Here the CDR3 DNA reads TGTGCCAGCAGCTTGGGAGGGACAGGGGGCGCGAATCAGCCCCAGCATTTT. This sequence encodes CASSLGGTGGANQPQHF. The entire variable domain, with the rest obtained from reference TRBV5-4 and TRBJ1-5, is as follows: ETGVTQSPTHLIKTRGQQVTLRCSSQSGHNTVSWYQQALGQGPQFIFQYYREEENGRGNFPPRFSGLQFPNYSSELNVNALELDDSALYLCASSLGGTGGANQPQHFGDGTRLSIL.

V and J are TRBV10-2 and TRBJ1-1; D gene unclear. Germline V CDR1 and CDR2: WSHSY, SAAADI. V was cut by 3 bases and J by 3 bases, with 5 bases left in between. The CDR3 length is 12 residues. The CDR3 sequence is CASSEGYTEAFF. CDR3 DNA sequence: TGCGCCAGCAGTGAAGGGTACACTGAAGCTTTCTTT.

The chain uses TRBV9 and TRBJ1-1; D is ambiguous. Germline values: CDR1 SGDLS, CDR2 YYNGEE. The CDR3 consists of 14 residues. The V gene lost 2 bases and the J gene lost 2 bases, with 10 bases spanning the gap. CDR3 region: CASSVRSVNTEAFF. The CDR3 DNA follows: TGTGCCAGCAGCGTCAGGTCGGTAAACACTGAAGCTTTCTTT.

This clone appeared a few times. The rearrangement joins TRBV7-6 to TRBJ2-3, with 11 bases identical to TRBD2. This CDR3 has 17 amino acids. Germline CDR1 and CDR2: SGHVS and FNYEAQ. The J segment lost 1 base and the V segment lost 1 base, leaving 4 bases of the junction unmatched. The DNA of the CDR3 is TGTGCCAGCAGCTTAGGTCTAGCGGGAGGAGGCACAGATACGCAGTATTTT. Its translation is CASSLGLAGGGTDTQYF.

V usage is TRBV7-9 and J usage is TRBJ2-5, with 9 bases fitting TRBD1. The CDR3 extends over 13 amino acids. CDR1 is SEHNR and CDR2 is FQNEAQ in the germline V gene (reference sequence). Losses at the gene ends were 5 bases for V and 5 bases for J; bases not matched to a gene: 3. Here the CDR3 DNA reads TGTGCCAGCAGCCGGGACAGGGCTGAGACCCAGTACTTC. Amino acid sequence: CASSRDRAETQYF.

The chain has TRBV7-9 and TRBJ2-5; the D gene could be TRBD1 or TRBD2 (5 bases each). The length of the CDR3 is 15 residues. The V end was cut by 3 bases, the J end by 1 base, with 12 bases between. Germline lookup yields CDR1 SEHNR and CDR2 FQNEAQ (reference sequence). CDR3 residues: CASSLGRWGQETQYF. CDR3 DNA: TGTGCCAGCAGCTTGGGACGGTGGGGCCAAGAGACCCAGTACTTC.

The rearrangement links TRBV7-9 to TRBJ1-2, with D possibly matching TRBD1 (6 bases). V lost 1 base to trimming and J lost 6 bases, with 15 bases between them. Germline loops: CDR1 SEHNR, CDR2 FQNEAQ (reference sequence). The CDR3 has 15 residues. The CDR3 protein is CASSLVQGKADGYTF. The CDR3 nucleotides read TGTGCCAGCAGCTTAGTGCAGGGGAAGGCGGATGGCTACACCTTC. Looking up the rest from reference TRBV7-9 and TRBJ1-2 gives the full variable domain: DTGVSQNPRHKITKRGQNVTFRCDPISEHNRLYWYRQTLGQGPEFLTYFQNEAQLEKSRLLSDRFSAERPKGSFSTLEIQRTEQGDSAMYLCASSLVQGKADGYTFGSGTRLTVV.

The chain carries TRBV11-1 and TRBJ1-1, with D unresolved. With 5 bases removed from V and 1 base from J, the gap between germline ends came to 20 bases. Germline V gives CDR1 SGHAT, CDR2 FQDESV (reference sequence). The CDR3 has 17 amino acids. The CDR3 reads CASSQPQIGVRNTEAFF. CDR3 sequence (DNA): TGTGCCAGCAGCCAACCCCAAATCGGGGTCAGGAACACTGAAGCTTTCTTT.

The chain joins TRBV10-3 to TRBJ1-1; tentatively, D is TRBD1 (5 bases). V dropped 3 bases and J dropped 4 bases, with 18 bases sitting between them. This CDR3 spans 16 amino acids. The germline CDR1 and CDR2 sequences are ENHRY and SYGVKD. The CDR3 DNA is TGTGCCATCAGTGACCCGGGGCGTAACTCTTTCACTGAAGCTTTCTTT. This encodes CAISDPGRNSFTEAFF.

This chain joins TRBV6-5 and TRBJ1-1; D gene unclear. From germline, CDR1 is MNHEY and CDR2 SVGAGI. Trimming removed 7 bases from V and 10 bases from J, with 19 bases in between. The CDR3 spans 13 residues. The CDR3 nucleotides read TGTGCCAGCACTCAAACGGGCGGGCTCGGAGCTTTCTTT. Protein sequence: CASTQTGGLGAFF.

The V gene is TRBV6-6, the J gene TRBJ2-3, with 7 bases identical to TRBD2. CDR1 is MNHNY and CDR2 is SVGAGI in the germline V gene (reference sequence). V trimming: 6 bases; J trimming: 3 bases; junction bases outside the gene matches: 12. The CDR3 totals 16 residues. Written as DNA, the CDR3 is TGTGCCAGCAGCGCTCAAACCGGGGGGTTAACAGATACGCAGTATTTT. This translates into CASSAQTGGLTDTQYF.

This chain links TRBV10-1 with TRBJ2-3; D is uncertain. Trimming removed 3 bases at V and 0 bases at J, with 4 bases between. The length of the CDR3 is 13 residues. CDR1 is WNHNN and CDR2 is SYGVQD in the germline V gene (reference sequence). The CDR3, as DNA: TGCGCCAGCAGTGAAGGGAGCACAGATACGCAGTATTTT. This encodes CASSEGSTDTQYF.

The V gene is TRBV6-5, the J gene TRBJ2-7, with D unresolved. This CDR3 spans 13 amino acids. Trimming removed 0 bases at V and 4 bases at J, with 7 bases between. Per the germline V gene, CDR1 is MNHEY and CDR2 is SVGAGI. The CDR3 loop reads CASSYSLMYEQYF. As DNA, the CDR3 is TGTGCCAGCAGTTACTCGCTAATGTACGAGCAGTACTTC.

The CDR3 nucleotides are TGTGCCAGCAGTCCCCAAATGACAGGGGGCGCGGGAGGCTACACCTTC. Amino acid sequence: CASSPQMTGGAGGYTF. The chain joins TRBV6-6 to TRBJ1-2; 10 bases are a match to TRBD1. This CDR3 comprises 16 residues. CDR1 MNHNY and CDR2 SVGAGI come from the germline V gene (reference sequence). The V segment lost 5 bases and the J segment 8 bases; nucleotides outside the gene matches: 14.

The chain employs TRBV5-1 and TRBJ2-1; 8 bases line up with TRBD2. With V trimmed by 0 bases and J by 0 bases, 5 bases remained unmatched. Germline V gene sequence: CDR1 SGHRS, CDR2 YFSETQ. CDR3 length: 17 amino acids. The CDR3 nucleotides are TGCGCCAGCAGCTTGGCCGGGGGACTAGGCTCCTACAATGAGCAGTTCTTC. It yields the protein CASSLAGGLGSYNEQFF.

This chain connects TRBV9 to TRBJ2-1, with unresolved D. Germline V lookup: CDR1 SGDLS, CDR2 YYNGEE. The CDR3 runs to 14 residues. The V gene lost 1 base and the J gene lost 3 bases, with 8 bases spanning the gap. The CDR3 sequence: CASSVSWSYNEQFF. The DNA for the CDR3 is TGTGCCAGCAGCGTAAGTTGGAGCTACAATGAGCAGTTCTTC.

The chain links TRBV7-9 to TRBJ2-2; D unresolved. Germline CDR1 SEHNR, CDR2 FQNEAQ (reference sequence). Trimming stripped 2 bases from V and 3 bases from J, with 7 bases between. CDR3 length: 14 residues. The CDR3, as DNA: TGTGCCAGCAGCTTATTTCAGGACACCGGGGAGCTGTTTTTT. It specifies CASSLFQDTGELFF.

The chain couples TRBV11-2 to TRBJ2-7, with a tentative D call TRBD2 (5 bases). The length of the CDR3 is 12 residues. Germline CDR1 SGHAT, CDR2 FQNNGV. Trimming removed 0 bases at V and 9 bases at J, with 9 bases between. Here the CDR3 reads CASSLELGVQYF. In DNA, the CDR3 is TGTGCCAGCAGCTTAGAACTGGGAGTGCAGTACTTC.

The chain has TRBV29-1 and TRBJ1-2; D is uncertain. Per germline, CDR1 SQVTM and CDR2 ANQGSEA. The CDR3 contains 11 residues. Trimming removed 4 bases at V and 0 bases at J, with 3 bases between. The CDR3 sequence: CSVGANYGYTF. The CDR3 DNA is TGCAGCGTTGGAGCTAACTATGGCTACACCTTC.

The J gene is TRBJ1-5, the V gene TRBV21-1; the table's D call, TRBD1, has no DNA check behind it. TRBV21-1 is listed as a pseudogene. The CDR3 length is 16 residues. Here the CDR3 reads CASSPLQGRRNQPQHF. CDR3 coding DNA: TGTGCCAGCAGTCCATTACAGGGTAGGCGCAATCAGCCCCAGCATTTT.

The chain is built from TRBV7-8 and TRBJ2-1, with TRBD2 matching over 8 bases. This CDR3 has 14 amino acids. Unmatched junction bases numbered 5, after V lost 1 base and J lost 9 bases. Germline CDR1 SGHVS, CDR2 FQNEAQ. CDR3 in amino acids: CASSLGGLAGEQFF. The CDR3 coding sequence is TGTGCCAGCAGCTTAGGCGGACTAGCCGGTGAGCAGTTCTTC. Drawing the rest from reference TRBV7-8 and TRBJ2-1, the complete variable domain is GAGVSQSPRYKVAKRGQDVALRCDPISGHVSLFWYQQALGQGPEFLTYFQNEAQLDKSGLPSDRFFAERPEGSVSTLKIQRTQQEDSAVYLCASSLGGLAGEQFFGPGTRLTVL.

This chain uses TRBV5-1 with TRBJ2-7; D gene unclear. Per germline, CDR1 SGHRS and CDR2 YFSETQ. This CDR3 contains 12 residues. V was shortened by 0 bases and J by 6 bases, with 7 bases between the two germline ends. The CDR3 DNA reads as TGCGCCAGCAGCTTGGACAAGTCCGAGCAGTACTTC. Translated: CASSLDKSEQYF.

This clone was observed a few times. V gene TRBV7-8 combines with J gene TRBJ2-7; the match to TRBD1 covers 9 bases. With 5 bases clipped from V and 5 bases from J, the junction kept 4 bases outside the gene matches. Germline CDR1 SGHVS, CDR2 FQNEAQ. CDR3 length: 13 amino acids. In DNA, the CDR3 is TGTGCCAGCAGCCGCGACAGGGGGAACGAGCAGTACTTC. This gives the protein CASSRDRGNEQYF.